These T cell receptor beta chains were read from a single sample in a study of CD8 T cells in Susac syndrome. Each CDR3 protein is one row after TCRdb ran MiXCR on the immunoSEQ multiplex PCR reads. The data contain around 200,000 distinct CDR3 sequences, roughly 94% of them seen just once; the ten biggest clones take up around 0.16%. What was sequenced was CD8+ T cells from PBMCs. The receptors were gathered from a human donor with Susac syndrome. Both conserved end residues are part of each CDR3. A D gene is named only where the DNA matches it firmly. A row's size may be missing; if present it is once, few, many or a size class.

abundance,j_gene,v_gene,d_gene,CDR3nt,CDR3aa
once,TRBJ2-1,TRBV7-3,TRBD2,TGTGCCAGCAGCCTACTTAGCGGGAACGATGAGCAGTTCTTC,CASSLLSGNDEQFF
-,TRBJ2-3,TRBV30,-,TGTGCCTGGAGTCTCCGGTCTGATACGCAGTATTTT,CAWSLRSDTQYF
once,TRBJ2-3,TRBV7-9,TRBD1,TGTGCCAGCAGCGACAGGGGCCTTGGGACAGATACGCAGTATTTT,CASSDRGLGTDTQYF
-,TRBJ1-5,TRBV20-1,-,TGCAGTGCTAGAGGTGGGGCCGCGAATCAGCCCCAGCATTTT,CSARGGAANQPQHF
-,TRBJ2-2,TRBV29-1,-,TGCAGCGTTGACCAGGAGCGGAACACCGGGGAGCTGTTTTTT,CSVDQERNTGELFF
-,TRBJ2-1,TRBV30,-,TGTGCCTGGAGTGTTATGGCAGGCCGCAATGAGCAGTTCTTC,CAWSVMAGRNEQFF
-,TRBJ2-1,TRBV5-6,-,TGTGCCAGCAGCTTGGACGGGGGATACAATGAGCAGTTCTTC,CASSLDGGYNEQFF
-,TRBJ1-2,TRBV19,TRBD1,TGTGCCAGTAGTACCTCGGACAGGGGAACCTATGGCTACACCTTC,CASSTSDRGTYGYTF
-,TRBJ1-6,TRBV13,TRBD1,TGTGCCAGCAGTTTGGCAGGGGGCGTCGGTAATTCACCCCTCCACTTT,CASSLAGGVGNSPLHF
few,TRBJ2-5,TRBV7-2,-,TGTGCCAGCAGCTACAGGGTCCAAGAGACCCAGTACTTC,CASSYRVQETQYF
-,TRBJ1-2,TRBV4-1,-,TGCGCCAGCAGCCAAATAGGGAATTTGTATGGCTACACCTTC,CASSQIGNLYGYTF
-,TRBJ1-2,TRBV6-1,-,TGTGCCATCATACCACAGGGAGGCTATGGCTACACCTTC,CAIIPQGGYGYTF
-,TRBJ1-5,TRBV27,-,TGTGCCAGCAGTTTATCGGTCCATCAGCCCCAGCATTTT,CASSLSVHQPQHF
-,TRBJ2-2,TRBV12-3/TRBV12-4,-,TGTGCCAGCAGTTTAACTACCGGGGAGCTGTTTTTT,CASSLTTGELFF
once,TRBJ2-2,TRBV14,-,TGTGCCAGCAGCCCACCAGGGGGGAGAGCTAACACCGGGGAGCTGTTTTTT,CASSPPGGRANTGELFF
-,TRBJ2-7,TRBV9,-,TGTGCCAGCAGCCTAGGCACAGGGCCGACCTACGAGCAGTACTTC,CASSLGTGPTYEQYF
-,TRBJ2-5,TRBV10-2,-,TGCGCCAGCAGTGAGTTCGCGAGACTTCAAGAGACCCAGTACTTC,CASSEFARLQETQYF
-,TRBJ2-7,TRBV5-6,TRBD1,TGTGCCAGCAGCCCGACGGGACAGGGGGGATACGAGCAGTACTTC,CASSPTGQGGYEQYF
-,TRBJ2-3,TRBV20-1,-,TGCAGTGGTACTAGGGCACTAGAGAACACAGATACGCAGTATTTT,CSGTRALENTDTQYF
-,TRBJ2-1,TRBV6-4,-,TGTGCCAGCAGTGAGCGGCAGGGGCACTACAATGAGCAGTTCTTC,CASSERQGHYNEQFF
-,TRBJ2-5,TRBV13,-,TGTGCCAGCAGCCAGGCGGCCGGCAGCCAAGAGACCCAGTACTTC,CASSQAAGSQETQYF
-,TRBJ2-7,TRBV18,TRBD1,TGTGCCAGCTCACCCGAGGCGGGACAGGGGGCGAGGCAGTACTTC,CASSPEAGQGARQYF
-,TRBJ1-2,TRBV19,-,TGTGCCAGTAGTCAGGCTATCCACTATGGCTACACCTTC,CASSQAIHYGYTF
-,TRBJ1-1,TRBV29-1,-,TGCAGCGTAGAAGGTAGGAGGAACACTGAAGCTTTCTTT,CSVEGRRNTEAFF
-,TRBJ1-2,TRBV30,-,TGTGCCTGGAGTACAGGGACCCACTATGGCTACACCTTC,CAWSTGTHYGYTF
-,TRBJ2-3,TRBV27,TRBD1,TGTGCCAGCAGTTTATACCAGGGGGACACAGATACGCAGTATTTT,CASSLYQGDTDTQYF
-,TRBJ1-2,TRBV29-1,TRBD1,TGCAGCGCCATAGAAGCGGACAGGGGGTCTGGCTATGGCTACACCTTC,CSAIEADRGSGYGYTF